This entry lists 14 T cell receptor beta chains sequenced from one sample in a study of T cells after yellow fever vaccination (dated 2019 in TCRdb). To prepare the library, 5' RACE was applied. Instrument on record: Illumina HiSeq 2500. TCRdb trimmed public reads at Q25 via fastp, called clones via MiXCR and kept in-frame beta chains. Each entry is one CDR3 protein sequence, shown with its most common DNA and genes. The sample contains approximately 510,000 distinct CDR3 sequences, 21% of them found a single time. Of the sample, roughly a sixth is held by the ten largest clones. Taken with the paper, the label for treatment or condition translates to: live attenuated yellow fever vaccine strain. Material: PBMCs, obtained approximately 22 days after the first yellow fever vaccination. The receptors stem from a man between 18 and 35 years old who received the YFV17D yellow fever vaccine.

This clonotype was seen repeatedly, ten times or more. The chain carries TRBV7-3 and TRBJ2-5, with 9 bases that match TRBD2. This CDR3 contains 13 residues. Germline-derived CDR1 and CDR2 are SGHTA and FQGTGA. V shed 4 bases, J shed 4 bases, and the junction held 1 base outside the gene matches. Here the CDR3 DNA reads TGTGCCAGCAGCTCGACTAGCGGAGAGACCCAGTACTTC. Encoded protein: CASSSTSGETQYF.

The CDR3 loop is CASSFPRDEQFF. The DNA of the CDR3 is TGTGCCAGCAGCTTTCCTAGGGATGAGCAGTTCTTC. The J gene is TRBJ2-1, the V gene TRBV12-3 or TRBV12-4; D call uncertain. V dropped 6 bases and J dropped 8 bases, with 11 bases sitting between them. This CDR3 has 12 amino acids.

This chain joins TRBV4-1 and TRBJ2-1; 11 bases agree with TRBD2. CDR1 MGHRA and CDR2 YSYEKL come from the germline V gene. The V gene end was trimmed by 1 base and the J gene end by 0 bases; junction bases not matched to a gene: 8. CDR3 length: 19 amino acids. The CDR3 DNA follows: TGCGCCAGCAGCCAAGTCCCTAGCGGGGGGCCGAGCTCCTACAATGAGCAGTTCTTC. Amino acid sequence: CASSQVPSGGPSSYNEQFF.

In this sample, this clonotype turned up a few times. The chain links TRBV6-1 to TRBJ1-2; tentative D call: TRBD1 (5 bases). V gave up 5 bases and J gave up 6 bases, with 13 bases separating them. There are 13 residues in the CDR3. Germline loops: CDR1 MNHNS, CDR2 SASEGT. The CDR3 reads CASSRGGSDGYTF. The CDR3 DNA is TGTGCCAGCAGTCGCGGGGGTTCGGATGGCTACACCTTC.

This clonotype occurred many times. The chain carries TRBV7-2 and TRBJ2-2; D is unresolved. The CDR3 totals 12 residues. V was cut by 5 bases and J by 4 bases, with 5 bases left in between. The germline V gene encodes CDR1 SGHTA and CDR2 FQGNSA. The CDR3 region has the DNA TGTGCCAGCAGCGAATTCACCGGGGAGCTGTTTTTT. Its translation is CASSEFTGELFF.

This chain links TRBV5-4 with TRBJ2-5; D gene unclear. Germline values: CDR1 SGHNT, CDR2 YYREEE (reference sequence). The CDR3 loop spans 13 amino acids. V was cut by 0 bases and J by 5 bases, with 8 bases left in between. The CDR3 DNA sequence: TGTGCCAGCAGCTTGGAGGAGACGGAGACCCAGTACTTC. This gives the protein CASSLEETETQYF.

This rearrangement joins TRBV7-9 to TRBJ2-1; D perhaps matches TRBD1 (6 bases). Trimming removed 5 bases from V and 7 bases from J, with 18 bases in between. Germline loops: CDR1 SEHNR, CDR2 FQNEAQ (reference sequence). The CDR3 loop spans 15 amino acids. The CDR3 spells CASSPRSGVKNEQFF. The CDR3 nucleotides read TGTGCCAGCAGCCCGCGGTCAGGGGTAAAAAATGAGCAGTTCTTC. The whole variable domain, filled in from reference TRBV7-9 and TRBJ2-1, reads DTGVSQNPRHKITKRGQNVTFRCDPISEHNRLYWYRQTLGQGPEFLTYFQNEAQLEKSRLLSDRFSAERPKGSFSTLEIQRTEQGDSAMYLCASSPRSGVKNEQFFGPGTRLTVL.

This clonotype was seen more than once but under ten times. The chain employs TRBV4-3 and TRBJ2-6; D gene uncertain. The germline V gene encodes CDR1 LGHNA and CDR2 YSLEER. This CDR3 is 17 amino acids long. The V and J ends lost 0 bases and 2 bases respectively, with 11 bases between them. The CDR3 nucleotides read TGCGCCAGCAGCCAAGAAAGTTGGGCGGCTGGGGCCAACGTCCTGACTTTC. Residues: CASSQESWAAGANVLTF.

This chain connects TRBV7-2 to TRBJ2-3, with a possible D match to TRBD2 (6 bases). The germline gives CDR1 SGHTA, CDR2 FQGNSA. V was trimmed by 9 bases and J by 3 bases, leaving 10 bases between them. This CDR3 comprises 12 residues. CDR3 nucleotides: TGTGCCAGTACCGGGGGAACAGATACGCAGTATTTT. This gives the protein CASTGGTDTQYF.

The chain recombines TRBV12-3 or TRBV12-4 with TRBJ2-3; 11 bases are a match to TRBD2. V dropped 11 bases and J dropped 5; count of bases not matched to a gene: 9. The CDR3 loop spans 14 amino acids. The CDR3 nucleotides are TGTGCCGATCGGGTAGCGGGGGGGTTAGATACGCAGTATTTT. It translates to CADRVAGGLDTQYF.

This chain links TRBV10-3 with TRBJ1-1; 7 bases match TRBD1. Germline-derived CDR1 and CDR2 are ENHRY and SYGVKD. J was trimmed by 6 bases and V by 6 bases; bases with no gene match: 1. The CDR3 extends over 11 amino acids. The CDR3 loop reads CAIRRGPEAFF. CDR3 DNA sequence: TGTGCCATCAGGAGGGGGCCTGAAGCTTTCTTT.

This clonotype was counted between two and nine times. This sequence joins TRBV7-2 and TRBJ2-7, with D possibly matching TRBD2 (5 bases). Trimming removed 2 bases from V and 3 bases from J, with 8 bases in between. In germline, CDR1 is SGHTA, CDR2 FQGNSA. The CDR3 spans 13 residues. CDR3 region: CASSLIRGYEQYF. In DNA, the CDR3 is TGTGCCAGCAGCTTAATCCGGGGCTACGAGCAGTACTTC. The full variable domain, with the rest looked up from reference TRBV7-2 and TRBJ2-7, is GAGVSQSPSNKVTEKGKDVELRCDPISGHTALYWYRQSLGQGLEFLIYFQGNSAPDKSGLPSDRFSAERTGGSVSTLTIQRTQQEDSAVYLCASSLIRGYEQYFGPGTRLTVT.

The chain uses TRBV24-1 and TRBJ2-1; the D gene is possibly TRBD2 (5 bases). The CDR3 is made up of 15 amino acids. From germline, CDR1 is KGHDR and CDR2 SFDVKD. Trimming cost V 9 bases and J 10 bases, with 24 bases left between them. The CDR3 protein is CATSPAEAVVKEQFF. CDR3 bases: TGTGCCACCTCCCCGGCGGAAGCGGTCGTGAAAGAGCAGTTCTTC.

The chain has TRBV2 and TRBJ2-3; D is possibly TRBD2 (5 bases). Trimming left V 7 bases short and J 5 bases short, with 19 bases between. Germline V gives CDR1 SNHLY, CDR2 FYNNEI. The CDR3 length is 15 residues. The chain's CDR3 is CASNQLDPSLDTQYF. CDR3 DNA sequence: TGTGCCAGCAACCAACTAGACCCCTCCCTAGATACGCAGTATTTT.